Listed below are T cell receptor beta chains from one sample, sequenced in a study of PD-1 blockade in classical Hodgkin lymphoma. Libraries were prepared by immunoSEQ multiplex PCR; TCRdb keeps only in-frame clonotypes and omits some of them. The sample lists 13,000 or so clones; around 90% were seen once. The sample consisted of peripheral blood mononuclear cells (PBMCs), taken at baseline. These receptors originate from a human donor with classical Hodgkin lymphoma. The conserved cysteine and the conserved F or W are not part of the CDR3 here. Size tells how often a clone was seen (once, few, many) or the class of an expanded clone, and some rows leave it out.

CDR3,size,J,V
ASSLVPSGSGNTGELF,NA,TRBJ2-2,TRBV5-1
ASSLAPRETSEQY,NA,TRBJ2-7,TRBV7-6
ASSYIENNQPQH,NA,TRBJ1-5,TRBV6-5
ASSRLDYQETQY,NA,TRBJ2-5,TRBV5-4
ASSSGTSGRAIYNEQF,NA,TRBJ2-1,TRBV18
AISESTGVVYEQY,NA,TRBJ2-7,TRBV10-3
ASSSALGQDYNEQF,NA,TRBJ2-1,TRBV6-6
ASSLAGRETQY,once,TRBJ2-5,TRBV28
AIRSRGEDTEAF,NA,TRBJ1-1,TRBV10-3
SVGPSDTQY,NA,TRBJ2-3,TRBV29-1